A single sample is the source of the 13 T cell receptor beta chains below, sequenced in a study of CXCR3-negative and CXCR3-positive naive CD8 T cells (dated by TCRdb to about 2019). Points the paper makes about the study in general: Compared with CXCR3-negative naive cells, CXCR3-positive naive cells had TRB CDR3s with higher hydrophobicity (lower Kidera factor 4), lower energy, and higher strength and volume indices.

Sequenced using a NextSeq 550. The Human TCR Profiling Kit (MiLaboratory) was used to make UMI-labeled 5' RACE TRB cDNA libraries. TCRdb reprocessed the sequencing reads and holds a single record per CDR3 protein sequence, with no DNA. The sample's own table lists about 63,000 distinct CDR3 sequences. The ten top clones hold roughly 4.4% of the sample. These receptors have no known antigen. The material sequenced was naive CXCR3+ CD8+ T cells from blood. This specimen's cell subset or site label, per the study, means: CD45RO-CCR7+CD27+CD95- naive CD8+ T cells expressing CXCR3 (TNR3+). The receptors were gathered from a human donor in good health. Some clones in this sample may be carry-over from other donors' samples.

V and J are TRBV6-5 and TRBJ2-1; as DNA is missing, the TRBD2 call by TCRdb cannot be tested. In germline, CDR1 is MNHEY, CDR2 SVGAGI. The CDR3 length is 19 residues. The CDR3 here is CASSYPGLAGEHSYNEQFF.

V and J are TRBV5-1 and TRBJ2-2; TCRdb gives TRBD2 as the D gene, but with no DNA this cannot be confirmed. This CDR3 has 16 amino acids. CDR1 is SGHRS, CDR2 YFSETQ, per germline. The chain's CDR3 is CASNAWEVSNTGELFF.

This chain uses TRBV7-9 with TRBJ2-1. This CDR3 is 13 amino acids long. Germline V gene sequence: CDR1 SEHNR, CDR2 FQNEAQ (reference sequence). The CDR3 protein is CATDRGSYNEQFF.

The V gene is TRBV10-2, the J gene TRBJ2-7; TCRdb indicates TRBD2, and absent DNA this call remains unverified. The germline CDR1 and CDR2 sequences are WSHSY and SAAADI. The CDR3 totals 15 residues. CDR3: CASSEMAGVVYEQYF.

The V and J genes are TRBV7-6 and TRBJ2-2. Germline V gives CDR1 SGHVS, CDR2 FNYEAQ. There are 14 residues in the CDR3. The CDR3 sequence: CASSLAGNTGELFF.

The rearrangement uses TRBV19 and TRBJ1-5. This CDR3 is 14 amino acids long. The V gene's germline CDR1 is LNHDA and CDR2 SQIVND (reference sequence). The CDR3: CASVSLGSNQPQHF.

The chain joins TRBV20-1 to TRBJ2-7; TCRdb picks TRBD1, but there is no DNA to check that call. Germline CDR1 and CDR2: DFQATT and SNEGSKA (reference sequence). This CDR3 is built from 13 residues. The CDR3 loop reads CSSADRAFYEQYF.

J is TRBJ2-5 and V is TRBV11-2. Per germline, CDR1 SGHAT and CDR2 FQNNGV. This CDR3 has 14 amino acids. The chain's CDR3 is CASSLMVEEQTQYF.

The chain couples TRBV7-9 to TRBJ2-5; TCRdb picks TRBD1, but there is no DNA to check that call. Germline V gene lookup returns CDR1 SEHNR and CDR2 FQNEAQ (reference sequence). The CDR3 has 14 residues. CDR3 loop: CASSPDRERETQYF. Variable domain in full (rest from reference TRBV7-9 and TRBJ2-5): DTGVSQNPRHKITKRGQNVTFRCDPISEHNRLYWYRQTLGQGPEFLTYFQNEAQLEKSRLLSDRFSAERPKGSFSTLEIQRTEQGDSAMYLCASSPDRERETQYFGPGTRLLVL.

The chain couples TRBV29-1 to TRBJ2-7; no DNA is available, so the TRBD2 call from TCRdb remains unchecked. The CDR3 has 15 amino acids. In germline, CDR1 is SQVTM, CDR2 ANQGSEA. CDR3 amino acids: CSVEIRGLGGYEQYF.

The chain combines TRBV5-1 with TRBJ2-2. Germline V CDR1 and CDR2: SGHRS, YFSETQ. The length of the CDR3 is 15 residues. CDR3 protein: CASSFGQANTGELFF.

This rearrangement joins TRBV4-1 to TRBJ2-1. Germline assignment: CDR1 MGHRA and CDR2 YSYEKL. This CDR3 spans 13 amino acids. The CDR3 sequence is CASTPRQYGEQFF.

The genes are TRBV5-1 and TRBJ2-2; as DNA is missing, the TRBD2 call by TCRdb cannot be tested. CDR1 is SGHRS and CDR2 is YFSETQ in the germline V gene. There are 16 residues in the CDR3. CDR3 loop: CASSLALAGVSGELFF.